Given below is one T cell receptor beta chain in context. Its binding antigen is unknown. Base-call qualities are not available, and no considerably larger clone is one nucleotide away. For the TCR template, genomic DNA was extracted from bulk tumor tissue, and approximately 550 ng of gDNA was amplified for each sample. During surgery, multiple biopsies were taken from each primary tumor and placed as far apart as possible within the tumor mass. Patients in the study cohort, which was described as untreated, were newly diagnosed NSCLC cases going through curative surgery. The donor group was made up of about 14 newly diagnosed non-small cell lung cancer patients undergoing surgery with curative intent. The resected tumor masses were reviewed by two independent pathologists. Only high-quality DNA and RNA samples were carried forward to sequencing. The data were obtained in a study of immune heterogeneity within non-small cell lung tumors (dated by TCRdb to 2017 to 2018). Looking at the study overall: By histology, the tumors included fewer than 11 non-squamous carcinomas, 4 squamous cell carcinomas and 1 tumor not otherwise specified. To look at intratumoral immune heterogeneity, the study ran whole-exome sequencing, RNA-seq and TCR beta repertoire sequencing on several spatially distinct regions taken from every NSCLC tumor. TCR repertoires were analyzed from roughly 53 tumor loci of about 14 patients, whereas transcriptome data were available for only about 43 loci from about a dozen patients. For mutant peptides 8 to 11 amino acids long, netMHCpan-3.0 predicted neoantigen binding to the HLA alleles of each patient. Beyond this particular receptor, the publication reports: A moderate positive correlation (R approximately 0.31), which was statistically significant, linked local T-cell repertoire clonality to local tumor mutational burden. Within a patient, identical dominant CDR3B clonotypes were found to recur across loci, yet unique high-frequency clones were also harbored in different tumor locations. Individual patients mostly had different high-frequency TCR beta clonotypes.

The TCR beta CDR3 region was amplified with a multiplex PCR system whose first round ran for around 11 cycles using 32 V-gene forward primers and 13 J-gene reverse primers. The first PCR round was done with a QIAGEN Multiplex PCR Kit, and the primer sequences were filed in Chinese patent CN105087789A. A second PCR round added Illumina universal primers using the Phusion High-Fidelity PCR Kit. TCR libraries were paired-end sequenced at 151 bp read length on the Illumina HiSeq X Ten platform. The paper's data handling went like this. Reads lacking multiplex PCR primers were removed with Cutadapt, read pairs were merged with PEAR, and CDR3 regions were called with MiXCR default settings. Repertoire diversity was assessed by Shannon entropy, and clonality was calculated as one minus the Shannon entropy divided by the ln of the count of productive unique sequences. Clonotypes present at frequencies of at least 0.5% were defined as dominant or high-frequency T-cell clones. TCRdb's own reprocessing of the public reads used fastp at Q25 and MiXCR and kept productive beta chains. For every CDR3 protein sequence, its rows merge into one entry that carries the most common genes and DNA. The V and J calls were determined by TCRdb, not by the authors. The sample table contains about 3,300 distinct CDR3 sequences; only one count was recorded for about half of them. The ten largest account for about 12% of the sample.

From a lookup of the germline V gene, CDR1 and CDR2 are MNHEY and SVGEGT. Reading from cysteine to phenylalanine, the CDR3 counts 14 amino acids. The kept DNA is CDR3 alone, 42 bases in frame from the first base. The germline V end is reduced by 0 bases and the J end by 4 bases; junction bases left unmatched: 2. The sequence is built from TRBV6-2 or TRBV6-3 and TRBJ1-1; 7 of the junction bases match TRBD1. The receptor comes from a man between 60 and 75 years old with non-small cell lung cancer. The sequencing sample was made of lung tumor tissue. DNA sequence: TGTGCCAGCAGTTACTCGGCAGGGGGCACTGAAGCTTTCTTT. Its translation reads: CASSYSAGGTEAFF.